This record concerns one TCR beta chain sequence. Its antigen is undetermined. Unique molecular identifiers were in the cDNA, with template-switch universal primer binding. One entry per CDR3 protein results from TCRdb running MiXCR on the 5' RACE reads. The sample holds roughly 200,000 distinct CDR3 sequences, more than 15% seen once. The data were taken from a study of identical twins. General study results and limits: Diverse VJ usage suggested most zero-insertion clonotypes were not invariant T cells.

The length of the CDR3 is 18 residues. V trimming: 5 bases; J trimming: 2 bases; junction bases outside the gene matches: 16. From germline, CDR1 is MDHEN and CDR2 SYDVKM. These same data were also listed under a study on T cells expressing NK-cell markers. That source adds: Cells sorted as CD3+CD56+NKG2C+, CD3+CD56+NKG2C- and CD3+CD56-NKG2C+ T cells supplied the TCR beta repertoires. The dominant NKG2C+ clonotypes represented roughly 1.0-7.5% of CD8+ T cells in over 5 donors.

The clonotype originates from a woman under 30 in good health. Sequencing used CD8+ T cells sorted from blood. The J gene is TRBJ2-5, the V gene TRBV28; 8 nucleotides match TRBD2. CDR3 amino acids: CASSHLPGAGGTQETQYF. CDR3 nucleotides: TGTGCCAGCAGTCATCTTCCGGGGGCGGGGGGAACACAAGAGACCCAGTACTTC.